One and the same sample provided the 3 T cell receptor beta chains below, sequenced in a study of response to subunit inactivated influenza vaccine. MiXCR, applied by TCRdb to the RT-PCR reads, yields one record per CDR3 protein. The table has approximately 730,000 distinct CDR3 sequences, over 11% seen once. Material: PBMCs from blood, obtained 14 to 15 days before vaccination. The receptors shown here come from a man aged 45-60 years who received an inactivated influenza vaccine.

The chain uses TRBV7-8 and TRBJ2-7; 8 bases align to TRBD2. The CDR3 length is 16 residues. With V trimmed by 1 base and J by 5 bases, 10 bases remained unmatched. Germline assignment: CDR1 SGHVS and CDR2 FQNEAQ. The CDR3 sequence is CASSLVVWTSLDEQYF. CDR3 in DNA: TGTGCCAGCAGCTTAGTTGTTTGGACTAGCCTCGACGAGCAGTACTTC.

This clonotype was recorded many times. The chain links TRBV5-5 to TRBJ2-2; a weak D match, TRBD2 (5 bases). The CDR3 sequence is 13 residues long. Germline V lookup: CDR1 SGHKS, CDR2 YYEKEE (reference sequence). Trimming cost V 2 bases and J 8 bases, with 10 bases left between them. The DNA for the CDR3 is TGTGCCAGCAGCTTACTAGTCTTTGGGGAGCTGTTTTTT. Residues: CASSLLVFGELFF.

This clonotype was seen only a few times. The chain uses TRBV7-2 and TRBJ1-6; possible D gene TRBD1, 6 bases. The CDR3 totals 13 residues. Germline CDR1 reads SGHTA; CDR2 reads FQGNSA. V was cut by 2 bases and J by 10 bases, with 9 bases left in between. The CDR3 reads CASSLKGGSPLHF. The CDR3 region has the DNA TGTGCCAGCAGCTTAAAAGGGGGATCACCCCTCCACTTT. The complete variable domain, with remaining parts taken from reference TRBV7-2 and TRBJ1-6, reads GAGVSQSPSNKVTEKGKDVELRCDPISGHTALYWYRQSLGQGLEFLIYFQGNSAPDKSGLPSDRFSAERTGGSVSTLTIQRTQQEDSAVYLCASSLKGGSPLHFGNGTRLTVT.